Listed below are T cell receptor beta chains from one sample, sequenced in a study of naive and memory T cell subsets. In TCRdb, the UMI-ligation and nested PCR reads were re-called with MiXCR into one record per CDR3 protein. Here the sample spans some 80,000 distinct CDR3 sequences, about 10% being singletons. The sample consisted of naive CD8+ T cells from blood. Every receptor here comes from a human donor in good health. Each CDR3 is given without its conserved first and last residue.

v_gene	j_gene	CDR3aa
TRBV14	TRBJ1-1	ASSQDPLGLDVDEAF
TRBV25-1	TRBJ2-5	ASSPQETQY
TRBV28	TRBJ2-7	ASSVGTSGSAREQY
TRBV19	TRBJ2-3	ASSIGGNTQY
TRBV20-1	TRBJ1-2	SVPRTEDYGYT
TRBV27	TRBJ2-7	ASSLVGTSGPNEQY
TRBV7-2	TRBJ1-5	ASSLDRADQPQH
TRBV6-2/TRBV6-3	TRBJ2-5	ASEGYQETQY
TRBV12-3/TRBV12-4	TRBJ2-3	ASSVTGGNTDTQY
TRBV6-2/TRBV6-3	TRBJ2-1	ASTLLAGAYNEQF
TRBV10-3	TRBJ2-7	AISETSGTYEQY
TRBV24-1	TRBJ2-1	ATSQIKGNEQF
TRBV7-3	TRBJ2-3	ASSFLAGPADTQY
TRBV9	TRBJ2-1	ASSIKGGGWNEQF
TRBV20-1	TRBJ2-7	SASDGSTYEQY
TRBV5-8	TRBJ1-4	ASGQLNEKLF
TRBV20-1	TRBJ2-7	SARDMTRSGYEQY
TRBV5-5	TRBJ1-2	ASSLGQTDYGYT
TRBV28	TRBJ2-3	ASSLREGHGDTQY
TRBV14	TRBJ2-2	ASSPLAGATGELF
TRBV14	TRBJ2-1	ASSLSLWEQF
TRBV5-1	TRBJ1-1	ASSLGGGAFPEAF
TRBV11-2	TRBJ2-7	ASSLADLHRTGSTYEQY
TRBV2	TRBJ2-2	ASRRGLETNTGELF
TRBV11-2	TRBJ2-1	ASSPGSGNNEQF
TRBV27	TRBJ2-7	ASSFGKRSSYEQY
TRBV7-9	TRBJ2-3	ASSYLTTDTQY
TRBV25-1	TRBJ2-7	ASIGVEGEQY
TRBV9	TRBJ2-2	ASSVEANTGELF
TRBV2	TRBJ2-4	ASSDWVRGNIQY
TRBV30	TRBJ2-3	AWISDYNTDTQY
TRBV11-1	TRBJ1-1	ASSLGTGKSTEAF
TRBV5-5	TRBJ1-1	ASSPTDRGQGTEAF
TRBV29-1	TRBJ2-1	SVRLAGGPREQF
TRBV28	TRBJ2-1	ASSFGAHNEQF
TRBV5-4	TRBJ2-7	ASSYWTGPTKQY
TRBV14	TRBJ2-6	ASSQVPWPGANVLT
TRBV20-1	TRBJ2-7	SAHGLTTYEQY
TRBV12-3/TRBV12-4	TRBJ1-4	ASSFGYEKLF
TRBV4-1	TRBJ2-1	ASSPLAGGSNEQF
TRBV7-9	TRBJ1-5	ASSLGDVSQPQH
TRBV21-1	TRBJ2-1	ASSTLRCGAGYNEQF
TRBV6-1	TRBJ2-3	ASSEWSSLGVDTQY
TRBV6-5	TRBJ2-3	ASSRTASTDTQY
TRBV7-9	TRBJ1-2	ASRGSIGYGYT
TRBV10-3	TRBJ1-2	AITATGDDYT
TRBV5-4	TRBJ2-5	ASSFVGDGETQY
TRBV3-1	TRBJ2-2	ASRLDRASFANTGELF
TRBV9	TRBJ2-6	ASSARQFSGANVLT
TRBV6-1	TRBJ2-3	ASSYQGAEPDTQY
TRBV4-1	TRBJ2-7	ASSQGGGTAYEQY